These T cell receptor beta chains were read from a single sample in a study of cytomegalovirus exposure and HLA in healthy donors. Some clones are missing from TCRdb's copy, which holds only in-frame ones; the method was immunoSEQ multiplex PCR. This sample has some 130,000 clones; around 80% occur once, and the top ten carry under 5.5%. Specimen: PBMCs. The receptors originated from a man younger than 45 in good health. CDR3s include the opening cysteine and the closing phenylalanine or tryptophan. A D gene is named only where the DNA matches it firmly. Expanded clones get a size class; other rows say once, few or many, or leave the size out.

V,J,size,D,CDR3,DNA
TRBV10-3,TRBJ2-1,-,-,CAISPLFSGFYNEQFF,TGTGCCATCAGTCCTTTGTTCAGCGGGTTCTACAATGAGCAGTTCTTC
TRBV6-5,TRBJ1-4,-,-,CASKYTVNEKLFF,TGTGCCAGCAAGTACACAGTGAATGAAAAACTGTTTTTT
TRBV7-2,TRBJ2-7,few,-,CASSFSGNYEQYF,TGTGCCAGCAGCTTCTCCGGGAACTACGAGCAGTACTTC
TRBV6-6,TRBJ1-5,-,-,CASSYREGGNQPQHF,TGTGCCAGCAGTTATCGAGAGGGCGGCAATCAGCCCCAGCATTTT
TRBV14,TRBJ2-7,-,TRBD1,CASSQDRGRKYF,TGTGCCAGCAGCCAAGACAGGGGGCGTAAGTACTTC
TRBV15,TRBJ2-7,few,-,CATSRDELAVGEQYF,TGTGCCACCAGCAGAGATGAGCTAGCTGTCGGTGAGCAGTACTTC
TRBV7-9,TRBJ1-2,-,-,CSSSTNSGFNYGYTF,TGTTCCAGCAGCACGAACTCCGGGTTTAACTATGGCTACACCTTC
TRBV10-3,TRBJ1-2,-,TRBD1,CAISKGQGALGYTF,TGTGCCATCAGTAAGGGACAGGGGGCTCTTGGCTACACCTTC
TRBV30,TRBJ2-7,-,-,CAWSPLWSNEQYF,TGTGCCTGGAGCCCCCTGTGGAGCAACGAGCAGTACTTC
TRBV7-9,TRBJ2-7,-,-,CASTPTGGGDEQYF,TGTGCCAGCACCCCAACGGGTGGGGGCGACGAGCAGTACTTC
TRBV11-3,TRBJ2-1,few,TRBD2,CASKGGSLGYNEQFF,TGTGCCAGCAAGGGCGGGAGCTTGGGGTACAATGAGCAGTTCTTC
TRBV19,TRBJ2-3,-,TRBD2,CASSIDRLAGNTDTQYF,TGTGCCAGTAGTATAGATCGTCTAGCGGGGAACACAGATACGCAGTATTTT
TRBV19,TRBJ1-1,-,TRBD1,CASSISLTDRVEAFF,TGTGCCAGTAGTATATCCCTCACTGACAGGGTTGAAGCTTTCTTT
TRBV5-1,TRBJ2-1,once,TRBD2,CASSRLLAGGPLYEQFF,TGCGCCAGCAGCCGCCTCCTAGCGGGAGGGCCGTTATATGAGCAGTTCTTC
TRBV9,TRBJ2-2,once,-,CASSPLPGELFF,TGTGCCAGCAGCCCACTTCCCGGGGAGCTGTTTTTT
TRBV4-1,TRBJ1-2,-,TRBD1,CASSHLGRQGWGYTF,TGCGCCAGCAGCCATCTGGGCCGACAGGGCTGGGGCTACACCTTC
TRBV19,TRBJ1-2,medium-sized,TRBD1,CASSTAGTGGYGYTF,TGTGCCAGTAGTACCGCCGGGACAGGGGGCTATGGCTACACCTTC
TRBV19,TRBJ2-5,-,TRBD1,CASSNIDRGAGETQYF,TGTGCCAGTAGTAACATCGACAGGGGGGCGGGGGAGACCCAGTACTTC
TRBV9,TRBJ1-6,-,-,CASSVGTDTWYSPLHF,TGTGCCAGCAGCGTAGGTACAGACACCTGGTATTCACCCCTCCACTTT
TRBV15,TRBJ2-7,-,TRBD2,CATSRPGLASYEQYF,TGTGCCACCAGCAGACCGGGACTAGCGTCCTACGAGCAGTACTTC
TRBV28,TRBJ2-7,-,TRBD2,CASRGLAGGPYEQYF,TGTGCCAGCAGGGGACTAGCGGGAGGGCCCTACGAGCAGTACTTC
TRBV2,TRBJ1-5,once,-,CASSEGRGNQPQHF,TGTGCCAGCAGTGAAGGCAGGGGCAATCAGCCCCAGCATTTT
TRBV6-6,TRBJ2-7,-,-,CAIRPEIAYEQYF,TGTGCCATTCGTCCGGAGATTGCCTACGAGCAGTACTTC
TRBV4-3,TRBJ2-7,-,TRBD2,CASSSASGSRYEQYF,TGCGCCAGCAGCTCCGCTAGCGGGAGTAGGTACGAGCAGTACTTC
TRBV18,TRBJ2-7,-,TRBD2,CASSPLAGGQDEQYF,TGTGCCAGCTCACCATTAGCGGGAGGGCAGGACGAGCAGTACTTC
TRBV25-1,TRBJ1-3,-,TRBD1,CASSRDRGPPSGNTIYF,TGTGCCAGCTCCCGAGACAGGGGCCCTCCATCTGGAAACACCATATATTTT
TRBV29-1,TRBJ2-5,-,TRBD2,CSARSGSGQETQYF,TGCAGCGCGAGAAGCGGGAGTGGCCAAGAGACCCAGTACTTC
TRBV28,TRBJ1-5,-,-,CASSSASRVGRKDQPQHF,TGTGCCAGCAGTTCCGCCTCGCGGGTAGGGAGGAAAGATCAGCCCCAGCATTTT
TRBV27,TRBJ2-1,few,-,CASSPRSGVAESEQFF,TGTGCCAGCAGTCCCAGGTCGGGGGTCGCAGAGTCGGAGCAGTTCTTC
TRBV11-2,TRBJ1-1,-,-,CASSLETGGTEAFF,TGTGCCAGCAGCTTAGAAACGGGTGGAACTGAAGCTTTCTTT
TRBV18,TRBJ2-1,-,-,CASSPGTGNREQFF,TGTGCCAGCTCACCGGGAACGGGAAATCGGGAGCAGTTCTTC
TRBV9,TRBJ2-3,-,-,CASSVGHQGTRRVSTQYF,TGTGCCAGCAGCGTAGGTCATCAGGGGACCCGTAGGGTTAGTACGCAGTATTTT
TRBV18,TRBJ1-5,-,TRBD1,CASPHQGQGQHF,TGTGCCAGCCCTCACCAGGGACAGGGCCAGCATTTT
TRBV5-1,TRBJ2-3,-,TRBD2,CASRVLAGGADTQYF,TGCGCCAGCAGGGTTTTAGCGGGAGGGGCAGATACGCAGTATTTT
TRBV7-8,TRBJ1-5,few,-,CASSLAEGRDQPQHF,TGTGCCAGCAGCTTAGCGGAGGGTAGGGATCAGCCCCAGCATTTT
TRBV28,TRBJ1-5,-,TRBD1,CASSQDRFNQPQHF,TGTGCCAGCAGCCAGGACAGGTTCAATCAGCCCCAGCATTTT
TRBV27,TRBJ1-5,-,-,CASSRTAHQPQHF,TGTGCCAGCAGCCGGACAGCCCATCAGCCCCAGCATTTT
TRBV19,TRBJ2-1,-,TRBD2,CASLEAGDNEQFF,TGTGCCAGTCTCGAAGCGGGAGACAATGAGCAGTTCTTC
TRBV4-2,TRBJ1-5,-,TRBD1,CASSQNYRDRGLQPQHF,TGTGCCAGCAGCCAGAACTACCGGGACAGGGGGCTTCAGCCCCAGCATTTT
TRBV6-5,TRBJ2-1,-,TRBD2,CASILAGGIHNEQFF,TGTGCCAGCATTTTAGCGGGAGGGATACACAATGAGCAGTTCTTC
TRBV27,TRBJ1-5,-,-,CASGRDNQPQHF,TGTGCCTCCGGACGGGATAATCAGCCCCAGCATTTT